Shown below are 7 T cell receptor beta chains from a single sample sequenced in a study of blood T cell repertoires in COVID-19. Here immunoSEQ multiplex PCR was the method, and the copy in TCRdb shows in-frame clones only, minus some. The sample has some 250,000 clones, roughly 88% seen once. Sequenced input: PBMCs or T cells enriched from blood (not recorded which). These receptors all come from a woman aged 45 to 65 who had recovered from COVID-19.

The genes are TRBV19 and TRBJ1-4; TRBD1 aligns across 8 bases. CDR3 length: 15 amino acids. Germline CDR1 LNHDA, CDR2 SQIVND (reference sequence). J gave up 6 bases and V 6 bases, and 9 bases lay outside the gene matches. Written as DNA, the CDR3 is TGTGCCAGTAGGCCGAGGGGGACAGGCTATGAAAAACTGTTTTTT. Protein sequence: CASRPRGTGYEKLFF.

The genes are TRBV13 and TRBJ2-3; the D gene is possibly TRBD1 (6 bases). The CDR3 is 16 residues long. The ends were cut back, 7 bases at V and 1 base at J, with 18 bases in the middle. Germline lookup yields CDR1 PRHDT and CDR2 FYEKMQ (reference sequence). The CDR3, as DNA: TGTGCCAGCACACCCACAGGGCAGGGCGGCACAGATACGCAGTATTTT. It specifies CASTPTGQGGTDTQYF.

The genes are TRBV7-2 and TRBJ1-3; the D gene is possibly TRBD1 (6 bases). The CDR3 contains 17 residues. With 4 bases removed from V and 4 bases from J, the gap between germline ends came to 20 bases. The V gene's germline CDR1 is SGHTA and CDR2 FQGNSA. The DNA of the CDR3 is TGTGCCAGCAGCTCCCTGGCAGGGGACCGCCAGGGAAACACCATATATTTT. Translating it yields CASSSLAGDRQGNTIYF.

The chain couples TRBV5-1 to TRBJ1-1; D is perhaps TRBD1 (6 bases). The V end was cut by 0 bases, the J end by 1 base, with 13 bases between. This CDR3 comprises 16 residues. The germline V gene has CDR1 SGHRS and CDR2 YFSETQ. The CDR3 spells CASSLAVGAANTEAFF. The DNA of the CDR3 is TGCGCCAGCAGCTTGGCCGTGGGGGCGGCGAACACTGAAGCTTTCTTT.

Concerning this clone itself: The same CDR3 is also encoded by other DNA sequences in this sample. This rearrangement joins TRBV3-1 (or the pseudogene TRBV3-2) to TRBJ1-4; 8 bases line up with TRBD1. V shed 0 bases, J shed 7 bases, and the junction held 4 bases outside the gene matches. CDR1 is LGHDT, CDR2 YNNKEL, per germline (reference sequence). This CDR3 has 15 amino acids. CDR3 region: CASSQDQGASEKLFF. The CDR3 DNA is TGTGCCAGCAGCCAAGATCAGGGGGCAAGTGAAAAACTGTTTTTT.

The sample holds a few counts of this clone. CDR3 sequence (DNA): TGTGCCAGCAGCTTAGTTGCGGGTTTTGTCCACGAGCAGTACTTC. Residues: CASSLVAGFVHEQYF. The chain couples TRBV7-9 to TRBJ2-7; the D gene is possibly TRBD2 (5 bases). The CDR3 length is 15 residues. V lost 1 base and J 5 bases, leaving 15 bases between the germline ends. CDR1 and CDR2 from the germline V gene are SEHNR and FQNEAQ (reference sequence).

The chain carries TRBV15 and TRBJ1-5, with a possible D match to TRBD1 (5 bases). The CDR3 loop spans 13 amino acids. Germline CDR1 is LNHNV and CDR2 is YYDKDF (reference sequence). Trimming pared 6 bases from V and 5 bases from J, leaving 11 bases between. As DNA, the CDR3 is TGTGCCACCAGTCCCAGGGACTATCAGCCCCAGCATTTT. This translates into CATSPRDYQPQHF.